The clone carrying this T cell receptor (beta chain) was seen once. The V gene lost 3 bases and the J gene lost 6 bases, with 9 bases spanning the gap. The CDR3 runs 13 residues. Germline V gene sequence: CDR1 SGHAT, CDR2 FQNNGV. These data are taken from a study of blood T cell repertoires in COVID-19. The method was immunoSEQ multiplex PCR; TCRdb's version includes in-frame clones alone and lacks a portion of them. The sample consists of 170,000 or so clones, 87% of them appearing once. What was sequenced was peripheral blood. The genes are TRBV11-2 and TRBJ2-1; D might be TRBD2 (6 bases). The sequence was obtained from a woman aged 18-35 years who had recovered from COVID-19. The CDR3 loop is CASSLGLLNEQFF. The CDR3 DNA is TGTGCCAGCAGCTTGGGACTGCTCAATGAGCAGTTCTTC. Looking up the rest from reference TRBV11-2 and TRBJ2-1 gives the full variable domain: EAGVAQSPRYKIIEKRQSVAFWCNPISGHATLYWYQQILGQGPKLLIQFQNNGVVDDSQLPKDRFSAERLKGVDSTLKIQPAKLEDSAVYLCASSLGLLNEQFFGPGTRLTVL.